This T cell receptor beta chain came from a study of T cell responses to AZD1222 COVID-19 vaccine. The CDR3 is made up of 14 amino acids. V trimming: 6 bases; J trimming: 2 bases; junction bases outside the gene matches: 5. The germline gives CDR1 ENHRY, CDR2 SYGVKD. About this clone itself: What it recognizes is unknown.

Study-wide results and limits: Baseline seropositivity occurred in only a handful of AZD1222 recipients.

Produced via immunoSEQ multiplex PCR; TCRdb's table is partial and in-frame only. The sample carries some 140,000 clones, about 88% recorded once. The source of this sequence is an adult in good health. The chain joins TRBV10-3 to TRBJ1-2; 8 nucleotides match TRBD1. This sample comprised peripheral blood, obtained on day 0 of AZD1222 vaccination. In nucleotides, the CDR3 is TGTGCCATCAGCCACAGACAGGGGAACTATGGCTACACCTTC. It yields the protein CAISHRQGNYGYTF.